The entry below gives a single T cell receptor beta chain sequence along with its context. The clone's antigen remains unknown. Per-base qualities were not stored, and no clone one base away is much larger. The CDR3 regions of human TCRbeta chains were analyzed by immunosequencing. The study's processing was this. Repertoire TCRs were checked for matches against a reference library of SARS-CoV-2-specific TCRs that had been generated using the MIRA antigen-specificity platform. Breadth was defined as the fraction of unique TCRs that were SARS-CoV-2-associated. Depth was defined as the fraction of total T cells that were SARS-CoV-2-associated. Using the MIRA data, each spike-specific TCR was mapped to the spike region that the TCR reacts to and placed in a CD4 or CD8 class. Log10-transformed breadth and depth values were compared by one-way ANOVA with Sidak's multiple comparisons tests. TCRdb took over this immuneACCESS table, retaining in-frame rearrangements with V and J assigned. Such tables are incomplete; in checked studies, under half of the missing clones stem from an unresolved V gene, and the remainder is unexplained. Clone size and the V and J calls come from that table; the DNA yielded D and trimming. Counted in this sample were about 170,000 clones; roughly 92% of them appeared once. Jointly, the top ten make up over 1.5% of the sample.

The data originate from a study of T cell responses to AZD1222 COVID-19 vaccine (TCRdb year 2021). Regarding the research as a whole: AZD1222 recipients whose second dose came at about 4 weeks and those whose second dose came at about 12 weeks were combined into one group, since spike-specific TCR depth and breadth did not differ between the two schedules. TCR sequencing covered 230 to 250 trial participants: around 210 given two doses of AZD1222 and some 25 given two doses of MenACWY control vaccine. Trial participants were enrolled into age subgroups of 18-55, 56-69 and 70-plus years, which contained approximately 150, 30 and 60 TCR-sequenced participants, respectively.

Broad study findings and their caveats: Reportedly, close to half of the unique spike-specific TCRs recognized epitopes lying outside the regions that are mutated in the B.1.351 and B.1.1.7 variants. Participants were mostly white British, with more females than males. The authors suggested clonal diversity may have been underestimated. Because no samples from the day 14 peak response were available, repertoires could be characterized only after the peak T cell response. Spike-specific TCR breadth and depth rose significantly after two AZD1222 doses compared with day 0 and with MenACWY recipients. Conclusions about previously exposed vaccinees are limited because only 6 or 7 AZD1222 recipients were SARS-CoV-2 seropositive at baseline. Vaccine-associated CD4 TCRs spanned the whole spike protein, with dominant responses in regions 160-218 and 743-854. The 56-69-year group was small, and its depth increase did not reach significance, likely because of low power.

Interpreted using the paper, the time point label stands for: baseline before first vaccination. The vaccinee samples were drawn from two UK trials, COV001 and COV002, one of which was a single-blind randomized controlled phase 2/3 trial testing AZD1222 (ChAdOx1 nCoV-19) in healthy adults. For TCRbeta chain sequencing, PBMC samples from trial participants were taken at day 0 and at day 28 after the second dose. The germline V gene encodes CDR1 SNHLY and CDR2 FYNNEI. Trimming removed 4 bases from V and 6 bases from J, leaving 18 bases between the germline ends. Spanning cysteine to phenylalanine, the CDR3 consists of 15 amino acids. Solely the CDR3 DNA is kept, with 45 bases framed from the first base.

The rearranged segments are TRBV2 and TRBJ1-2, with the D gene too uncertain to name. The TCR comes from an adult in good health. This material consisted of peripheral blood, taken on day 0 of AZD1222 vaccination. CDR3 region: CASSARSYISDGYTF. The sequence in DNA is TGTGCCAGCAGTGCCCGAAGTTACATTTCGGATGGCTACACCTTC.